In its sample, the clone carrying this T cell receptor (beta chain) was seen a few times. TCRdb redid the calling of the RACE reads with MiXCR, one entry per CDR3 protein. Of fewer than 50,000 distinct CDR3 sequences detected, 4% appear once; the ten largest clones hold about 26%. This entry belongs to a study of human T cells and chemical hapten exposure. Described time point: patch test 1, 2 weeks after DPC sensitization. Treatment defined: therapeutic diphenylcyclopropenone sensitization with weekly scalp DPC. RNA extraction used unfractionated whole blood as the source of total RNA. The sample consisted of whole blood, taken in connection with sensitization to the hapten diphenylcyclopropenone (DPC). The sequence was collected from a man in his fifties with alopecia areata. Some clones in this sample may be carry-over from other donors' samples.

The CDR3 region is CASSYSIVGLAGSGELFF. Written as DNA, the CDR3 is TGTGCCAGCAGTTACTCGATAGTCGGACTAGCGGGATCCGGGGAGCTGTTTTTT. This chain links TRBV6-5 with TRBJ2-2; 12 bases are a match to TRBD2. The V gene's germline CDR1 is MNHEY and CDR2 SVGAGI. The CDR3 contains 18 residues. The junction had 8 bases not matched to a gene; V was cut back by 0 bases and J by 6 bases.